This T cell receptor beta chain was documented in a study of identical twins. Notes on this clonotype: Its matching antigen is unknown.

Study-level findings and limits: Invariant populations such as MAIT and iNKT cells could partly muddle zero-insertion analyses. For cord blood, abundant beta clonotypes had fewer insertions, unlike memory repertoires, which showed none.

No donor was unhealthy or non-Caucasian. TCRdb re-called the 5' RACE reads with MiXCR, one entry per CDR3 protein. The data show 540,000 or so distinct CDR3 sequences, with approximately 20% seen just once and about 0.5% held by the top ten. V gave up 6 bases and J gave up 6 bases; unmatched junction bases: 5. Germline values: CDR1 MNHEY, CDR2 SMNVEV (reference sequence). The CDR3 contains 13 residues. These sequences were also reported in another study, on yellow fever vaccine responses in identical twins. As that study records: A vaccine T cell response that seemed partly convergent and partly personalized was reported in twins.

The receptor was isolated from a woman aged 18 to 35 in good health. The source material was CD4+ T cells sorted from blood. The gene calls are TRBV27 and TRBJ2-1; 7 bases align to TRBD2. Here the CDR3 DNA reads TGTGCCAGCAGCTCCGGACTAGTCAATGAGCAGTTCTTC. It translates to CASSSGLVNEQFF.